One sample yielded the 18 T cell receptor beta chains listed below, sequenced in a study of shared clonotypes between healthy human individuals. Profiling relied on immunoSEQ multiplex PCR, and the TCRdb table lists in-frame clones only, not all of them. The table lists a few million clones, 90% to 95% of them singletons. Sequencing was done on a sample of naive CD4+ T cells from PBMCs. The subset here: CD45RA+ positively selected. The receptor set was obtained from a man between 18 and 29 years old in good health. Some clones in this sample may be carry-over from other donors' samples.

The rearrangement uses TRBV7-2 and TRBJ1-5; D not certain. Trimming stripped 0 bases from V and 8 bases from J, with 11 bases between. Looked up from germline, CDR1 is SGHTA and CDR2 is FQGNSA. The CDR3 is made up of 14 amino acids. CDR3 sequence reads: CASSLARSGKPQHF. The CDR3, as DNA: TGTGCCAGCAGCTTAGCACGAAGTGGGAAGCCCCAGCATTTT.

This sequence joins TRBV30 and TRBJ1-3, with unresolved D. CDR1 and CDR2 (germline): GTSNPN, SVGIG (reference sequence). The CDR3 extends over 10 amino acids. Trimming removed 5 bases at V and 9 bases at J, with 8 bases between. The CDR3 loop reads CAWGRVTIYF. The CDR3 nucleotides read TGTGCCTGGGGCCGGGTCACCATATATTTT.

The chain is built from TRBV4-2 and TRBJ2-7; TRBD2 agrees at 7 bases. CDR3 length: 16 residues. V was clipped by 0 bases and J by 3 bases; unmatched bases: 8. Germline values: CDR1 LGHNA, CDR2 YNFKEQ. The CDR3 here is CASSQDRSGIDYEQYF. The CDR3 coding sequence is TGTGCCAGCAGCCAAGATAGGAGCGGGATAGACTACGAGCAGTACTTC.

The J gene is TRBJ1-2, the V gene TRBV28; D remains unclear. Germline-derived CDR1 and CDR2 are MDHEN and SYDVKM. V was cut by 7 bases and J by 5 bases, with 11 bases left in between. The CDR3 consists of 12 residues. CDR3 bases: TGTGCCAGCAACCCCCTTGGGTATGGCTACACCTTC. Encoded protein: CASNPLGYGYTF.

V and J are TRBV11-3 and TRBJ2-5; D assignment may be TRBD1 or TRBD2 (5 bases each). CDR1 and CDR2 from the germline V gene are SGHNT and YENEEA. Deletions cut 4 bases from V and 4 bases from J, with 16 bases between. This CDR3 is 15 amino acids long. CDR3 DNA sequence: TGTGCCAGCAGCTCGGGTGGTCGGGGCGGAGAGACCCAGTACTTC. Translating gives CASSSGGRGGETQYF. Together with reference TRBV11-3 and TRBJ2-5, the CDR3 gives the full variable domain: EAGVVQSPRYKIIEKKQPVAFWCNPISGHNTLYWYLQNLGQGPELLIRYENEEAVDDSQLPKDRFSAERLKGVDSTLKIQPAELGDSAVYLCASSSGGRGGETQYFGPGTRLLVL.

This clone occurred once. This CDR3 reads CASSQHLTGYEQYF. CDR3 DNA sequence: TGTGCCAGCAGCCAACATCTAACAGGATACGAGCAGTACTTC. The genes are TRBV14 and TRBJ2-7, with D possibly being TRBD1 (5 bases). The V gene lost 2 bases and the J gene lost 4 bases, with 12 bases spanning the gap. CDR3 length: 14 amino acids. Germline V gene sequence: CDR1 SGHDN, CDR2 FVKESK. Drawing the rest from reference TRBV14 and TRBJ2-7, the complete variable domain is EAGVTQFPSHSVIEKGQTVTLRCDPISGHDNLYWYRRVMGKEIKFLLHFVKESKQDESGMPNNRFLAERTGGTYSTLKVQPAELEDSGVYFCASSQHLTGYEQYFGPGTRLTVT.

This chain joins TRBV4-2 and TRBJ1-2; D call uncertain. CDR1 and CDR2 from the germline V gene are LGHNA and YNFKEQ. This CDR3 comprises 14 residues. The V end lost 0 bases, the J end lost 6 bases, and 11 bases lay between the germline ends. The CDR3 region has the DNA TGTGCCAGCAGCCAAGATGGTTGGCTTGATGGCTACACCTTC. Amino acid sequence: CASSQDGWLDGYTF.

This clone has a single count. This chain uses TRBV18 with TRBJ2-3; D unresolved. The ends were cut back, 2 bases at V and 3 bases at J, with 12 bases in the middle. Germline CDR1 and CDR2: KGHSH and LQKENI. The CDR3 has 15 residues. The CDR3 sequence: CASSPTVGVTDTQYF. The CDR3 DNA reads as TGTGCCAGCTCACCAACCGTCGGAGTGACAGATACGCAGTATTTT.

The rearrangement joins TRBV6-1 to TRBJ1-2; D unclear. CDR1 is MNHNS, CDR2 SASEGT, per germline. Trimming stripped 8 bases from V and 4 bases from J, with 8 bases between. CDR3 length: 11 amino acids. The CDR3 here is CASYSPYGYTF. The CDR3, as DNA: TGTGCCAGCTATTCCCCCTATGGCTACACCTTC.

J is TRBJ2-7 and V is TRBV5-1; a weak D match, TRBD1 (6 bases). In germline, CDR1 is SGHRS, CDR2 YFSETQ. The CDR3 spans 14 residues. Trimming removed 0 bases at V and 4 bases at J, with 11 bases between. Here the CDR3 reads CASSLATGFYEQYF. CDR3 nucleotides: TGCGCCAGCAGCTTGGCAACAGGGTTTTACGAGCAGTACTTC.

The chain is built from TRBV6-5 and TRBJ2-2; D is unresolved. CDR3 size: 16 residues. The V gene's germline CDR1 is MNHEY and CDR2 SVGAGI. V lost 2 bases and J lost 0, with 10 bases in between. As DNA, the CDR3 is TGTGCCAGCAGTTACAGCTGGTCACCGAACACCGGGGAGCTGTTTTTT. Translation: CASSYSWSPNTGELFF.

V gene TRBV4-1 combines with J gene TRBJ1-5, with 7 positions matching TRBD1. Germline assignment: CDR1 MGHRA and CDR2 YSYEKL. The CDR3 loop spans 17 amino acids. V was pared by 0 bases and J by 6 bases, with 11 bases of the junction left unmatched. DNA for the CDR3: TGCGCCAGCAGCCAAGAAATCCCAGGGGGGCGGGGTCAGCCCCAGCATTTT. Protein sequence: CASSQEIPGGRGQPQHF.

The gene calls are TRBV7-3 and TRBJ2-1, with 7 bases aligning to TRBD2. This CDR3 region has 17 residues. V dropped 1 base and J dropped 5; count of bases not matched to a gene: 11. CDR1 SGHTA and CDR2 FQGTGA come from the germline V gene. CDR3 amino acids: CASSLNRLELANNEQFF. Here the CDR3 DNA reads TGTGCCAGCAGCTTAAACCGGTTGGAACTAGCGAACAATGAGCAGTTCTTC.

V usage is TRBV7-9 and J usage is TRBJ2-3, with 8 bases identical to TRBD1. Losses at the gene ends were 3 bases for V and 1 base for J; bases not matched to a gene: 3. The CDR3 length is 15 residues. Germline CDR1 SEHNR, CDR2 FQNEAQ (reference sequence). The chain's CDR3 is CASSFQQGGTDTQYF. CDR3 sequence (DNA): TGTGCCAGCAGCTTCCAACAGGGGGGCACAGATACGCAGTATTTT. Using reference TRBV7-9 and TRBJ2-3 for the parts outside the CDR3, the full variable domain is DTGVSQNPRHKITKRGQNVTFRCDPISEHNRLYWYRQTLGQGPEFLTYFQNEAQLEKSRLLSDRFSAERPKGSFSTLEIQRTEQGDSAMYLCASSFQQGGTDTQYFGPGTRLTVL.

The chain employs TRBV7-8 and TRBJ2-1; the match to TRBD1 covers 11 bases. The germline gives CDR1 SGHVS, CDR2 FQNEAQ. Losses at the gene ends were 5 bases for V and 5 bases for J; bases not matched to a gene: 8. The CDR3 is made up of 16 amino acids. In nucleotides, the CDR3 is TGTGCCAGCAGCCCTCGGACAGGGGGCGCCCACAATGAGCAGTTCTTC. Encoded protein: CASSPRTGGAHNEQFF.

The chain recombines TRBV7-2 with TRBJ2-5; 8 bases are shared with TRBD2. CDR3 length equals 14 residues. Trimming cost V 6 bases and J 4 bases; bases outside gene matches: 7. Germline V gene data show CDR1 as SGHTA and CDR2 as FQGNSA. CDR3 DNA sequence: TGTGCCAGCAGGTTTAGCGGGGCACGAGAGACCCAGTACTTC. Translating it yields CASRFSGARETQYF.

J is TRBJ1-1 and V is TRBV10-1, with D possibly matching TRBD1 (6 bases). CDR3 length equals 15 residues. V was trimmed by 0 bases and J by 5 bases, leaving 13 bases between them. The germline V gene has CDR1 WNHNN and CDR2 SYGVQD (reference sequence). CDR3 residues: CASSESKGGRTEAFF. As DNA, the CDR3 is TGCGCCAGCAGTGAGTCGAAGGGGGGTCGGACTGAAGCTTTCTTT.

A note on this clone: The same CDR3 also results from other DNA sequences found in this sample. The V gene is TRBV27, the J gene TRBJ1-4; D call uncertain. The V end was cut by 2 bases, the J end by 5 bases, with 6 bases between. Per the germline V gene, CDR1 is MNHEY and CDR2 is SMNVEV (reference sequence). CDR3 length equals 13 residues. CDR3 residues: CASSLRRNEKLFF. In DNA, the CDR3 is TGTGCCAGCAGTTTAAGGCGGAATGAAAAACTGTTTTTT.